This T cell receptor beta chain appears in the sequencing data of a study of type 1 regulatory T cells. TCRdb analysed the reads with MiXCR anew, one entry per CDR3 protein. The table lists about 59,000 distinct CDR3 sequences, approximately 60% of them singletons, with around 1.9% in the top ten. Notes on this clonotype: What it binds is unknown.

Germline V gene lookup returns CDR1 KGHSH and CDR2 LQKENI. The germline V and J ends were trimmed by 3 bases and 1 base, with 15 bases remaining between them. The CDR3 has 16 residues. Sequencing used cultured non-Tr1 T cells, either the whole culture or a sorted T cell fraction (not recorded which). This TCR derives from a human donor in good health. The chain recombines TRBV18 with TRBJ1-1; possible D gene TRBD1, 6 bases. CDR3 sequence (DNA): TGTGCCAGCTCACCCCGAGGGGGGGGCGCGAACACTGAAGCTTTCTTT. This translates into CASSPRGGGANTEAFF.